These 24 T cell receptor beta chains came from one sample sequenced in a study of Ad26.COV2.S vaccination and SARS-CoV-2 variants. The treatment denotes: about 20 received Ad26.COV2.S at low or high dose, single or two shots; 5 received placebo; per-sample allocation not given. Sampling took place 63 days after the first vaccine or placebo injection. Libraries were prepared by immunoSEQ multiplex PCR; TCRdb keeps only in-frame clonotypes and omits some of them. The table includes some 410,000 clones, roughly 90% detected once. Sequenced material: peripheral blood, taken in a trial of Ad26.COV2.S vaccine versus placebo. The receptors come from a person between 18 and 60 years old who received the Ad26.COV2.S COVID-19 vaccine or a placebo.

This clone was seen a handful of times. The rearrangement joins TRBV6-5 to TRBJ2-2, with no clear D. The CDR3 is 14 amino acids. Trimming stripped 8 bases from V and 1 base from J, with 11 bases between. Germline V CDR1 and CDR2: MNHEY, SVGAGI. For the CDR3, the DNA is TGTGCCAGCCTAAACCGGATGAACACCGGGGAGCTGTTTTTT. Amino acids: CASLNRMNTGELFF.

The chain employs TRBV27 and TRBJ1-3, with D tentatively TRBD1 (5 bases). V was shortened by 5 bases and J by 4 bases, with 21 bases between the two germline ends. Germline-derived CDR1 and CDR2 are MNHEY and SMNVEV (reference sequence). The CDR3 consists of 17 residues. CDR3 residues: CASSATGDSSWGNTIYF. The CDR3 DNA reads TGTGCCAGCAGTGCTACGGGGGACTCGTCCTGGGGAAACACCATATATTTT.

This chain's CDR3 is CASGTDSNQPQHF. Written as DNA, the CDR3 is TGTGCCAGCGGGACAGACTCCAATCAGCCCCAGCATTTT. The rearrangement uses TRBV6-5 and TRBJ1-5; 7 nucleotides line up with TRBD1. The CDR3 is 13 amino acids. Germline V gene sequence: CDR1 MNHEY, CDR2 SVGAGI. The trim removed 8 bases at V and 3 bases at J, leaving 4 bases unmatched.

Here the CDR3 reads CASSDTGYEQYF. The CDR3, as DNA: TGTGCCAGCAGCGACACAGGCTACGAGCAGTACTTC. The rearrangement links TRBV9 to TRBJ2-7, with D possibly matching TRBD1 (5 bases). CDR3 length: 12 residues. CDR1 and CDR2 from the germline V gene are SGDLS and YYNGEE. V was cut by 3 bases and J by 3 bases, with 7 bases left in between. Supplemented by reference TRBV9 and TRBJ2-7, the full variable domain reads DSGVTQTPKHLITATGQRVTLRCSPRSGDLSVYWYQQSLDQGLQFLIQYYNGEERAKGNILERFSAQQFPDLHSELNLSSLELGDSALYFCASSDTGYEQYFGPGTRLTVT.

The V and J genes are TRBV5-1 and TRBJ2-7, with TRBD2 as a possible D gene (7 bases). With 1 base removed from V and 3 bases from J, the gap between germline ends came to 11 bases. CDR3 length: 14 residues. CDR1 and CDR2 (germline): SGHRS, YFSETQ. The CDR3 DNA is TGCGCCAGCAGCTTGCGGGGGGACAACTACGAGCAGTACTTC. Its translation: CASSLRGDNYEQYF.

This clone was observed a few times. The chain employs TRBV19 and TRBJ1-2; 8 nucleotides align to TRBD1. The germline V gene encodes CDR1 LNHDA and CDR2 SQIVND (reference sequence). With 6 bases clipped from V and 4 bases from J, the junction kept 1 base outside the gene matches. This CDR3 has 12 residues. CDR3 region: CASRDRAYGYTF. As DNA, the CDR3 is TGTGCCAGTAGGGACAGGGCCTATGGCTACACCTTC.

The rearrangement joins TRBV27 to TRBJ1-1; D possibly corresponds to TRBD1 (5 bases). Per the germline V gene, CDR1 is MNHEY and CDR2 is SMNVEV (reference sequence). Between the trimmed V and J ends, which lost 6 bases and 0 bases, there was a span of 14 bases. The CDR3 has 15 amino acids. The CDR3 nucleotides are TGTGCCAGCAGCGTAGGGACGAGGTTGAACACTGAAGCTTTCTTT. This encodes CASSVGTRLNTEAFF.

The V call is TRBV7-9, the J call TRBJ2-5; D possibly corresponds to TRBD2 (7 bases). Germline CDR1 reads SEHNR; CDR2 reads FQNEAQ (reference sequence). The CDR3 is made up of 16 amino acids. The V end lost 3 bases, the J end lost 1 base, and 15 bases lay between the germline ends. CDR3 in amino acids: CASSFGRGGSQETQYF. DNA for the CDR3: TGTGCCAGCAGCTTTGGGAGGGGGGGCAGCCAAGAGACCCAGTACTTC.

The rearrangement joins TRBV9 to TRBJ2-5; TRBD2 is a possible D gene (5 bases). V was trimmed by 2 bases and J by 4 bases, leaving 18 bases between them. The CDR3 covers 16 residues. The germline gives CDR1 SGDLS, CDR2 YYNGEE. CDR3 loop: CASSVERQARAETQYF. The CDR3 DNA reads TGTGCCAGCAGCGTCGAACGACAAGCGCGGGCAGAGACCCAGTACTTC.

The chain carries TRBV9 and TRBJ2-5; 11 nucleotides line up with TRBD2. The V and J ends lost 1 base and 2 bases, in that order; junction bases with no gene match: 4. The CDR3 runs to 16 residues. The germline V gene encodes CDR1 SGDLS and CDR2 YYNGEE. The CDR3 region has the DNA TGTGCCAGCAGCGTATTAGGGACTAGCGGACAAGAGACCCAGTACTTC. The encoded protein is CASSVLGTSGQETQYF.

J is TRBJ1-1 and V is TRBV19; D is uncertain. Germline V CDR1 and CDR2: LNHDA, SQIVND (reference sequence). The CDR3 extends over 13 amino acids. V was cut by 7 bases and J by 0 bases, with 9 bases left in between. The CDR3 protein is CASTADVNTEAFF. The CDR3 DNA reads as TGTGCCAGTACGGCAGATGTGAACACTGAAGCTTTCTTT. Using reference TRBV19 and TRBJ1-1 for the parts outside the CDR3, the full variable domain is DGGITQSPKYLFRKEGQNVTLSCEQNLNHDAMYWYRQDPGQGLRLIYYSQIVNDFQKGDIAEGYSVSREKKESFPLTVTSAQKNPTAFYLCASTADVNTEAFFGQGTRLTVV.

The chain joins TRBV4-1 to TRBJ1-1; possible D gene TRBD1, 6 bases. There are 15 residues in the CDR3. Trimming took 0 bases from V and 6 from J, leaving 14 bases between them. Germline V gene sequence: CDR1 MGHRA, CDR2 YSYEKL. The chain's CDR3 is CASSQDPIQGPEAFF. The CDR3 nucleotides are TGCGCCAGCAGCCAAGATCCGATACAGGGACCTGAAGCTTTCTTT.

The chain carries TRBV7-2 and TRBJ1-2; 7 bases agree with TRBD1. V lost 3 bases, J lost 4 bases, and 5 bases stayed unmatched. Germline assignment: CDR1 SGHTA and CDR2 FQGNSA. This CDR3 has 14 residues. In nucleotides, the CDR3 is TGTGCCAGCAGCTTGCCGGACAGGATCTATGGCTACACCTTC. This sequence encodes CASSLPDRIYGYTF.

The CDR3 is CASSDPAGSRTQYF. The CDR3 region has the DNA TGTGCCAGCAGTGACCCCGCGGGATCAAGGACCCAGTACTTC. J is TRBJ2-5 and V is TRBV2; a weak D match, TRBD2 (6 bases). The germline gives CDR1 SNHLY, CDR2 FYNNEI. The CDR3 has 14 amino acids. Trimming removed 3 bases at V and 7 bases at J, with 15 bases between.

This chain connects TRBV7-6 to TRBJ1-1; D is possibly TRBD1 (5 bases). V was shortened by 1 base and J by 4 bases, with 13 bases between the two germline ends. Germline CDR1 and CDR2: SGHVS and FNYEAQ. CDR3 length equals 15 residues. In nucleotides, the CDR3 is TGTGCCAGCAGCTTAGTGTCAGGGTCGGGCACTGAAGCTTTCTTT. It is translated as CASSLVSGSGTEAFF.

The chain couples TRBV9 to TRBJ2-2; D unresolved. V lost 0 bases and J 1 base, leaving 4 bases between the germline ends. The CDR3 is made up of 14 amino acids. Germline-derived CDR1 and CDR2 are SGDLS and YYNGEE. The CDR3: CASSVGQNTGELFF. The DNA for the CDR3 is TGTGCCAGCAGCGTAGGTCAGAACACCGGGGAGCTGTTTTTT.

The chain is built from TRBV14 and TRBJ2-1, with D perhaps matching TRBD2 (6 bases). The CDR3 length is 15 residues. The germline CDR1 and CDR2 sequences are SGHDN and FVKESK. The ends were cut back, 5 bases at V and 2 bases at J, with 13 bases in the middle. CDR3 loop: CASSLTSYAYNEQFF. The CDR3 DNA follows: TGTGCCAGCAGCTTGACTAGTTACGCCTACAATGAGCAGTTCTTC.

The chain has TRBV19 and TRBJ1-2, with TRBD1 as a possible D gene (5 bases). The CDR3 is 16 residues long. Trimming left V 1 base short and J 3 bases short, with 15 bases between. The germline V gene has CDR1 LNHDA and CDR2 SQIVND (reference sequence). The CDR3 sequence is CASSIARGALDYGYTF. The CDR3, as DNA: TGTGCCAGTAGTATAGCGAGGGGCGCGCTCGACTATGGCTACACCTTC.

This clone was seen once. The chain is built from TRBV4-3 and TRBJ1-2; no firm D call. Per the germline V gene, CDR1 is LGHNA and CDR2 is YSLEER. V lost 0 bases to trimming and J lost 8 bases, with 7 bases between them. The CDR3 runs 12 residues. The CDR3 DNA reads TGCGCCAGCAGCCAAGACCTCCGAGGCTACACCTTC. Encoded protein: CASSQDLRGYTF.

This rearrangement joins TRBV24-1 to TRBJ1-4; D possibly corresponds to TRBD1 (6 bases). Germline CDR1 and CDR2: KGHDR and SFDVKD. The CDR3 is 14 amino acids. V lost 3 bases, J lost 7 bases, and 11 bases lay in between. CDR3 residues: CATSDGGRGEKLFF. The CDR3 bases are TGTGCCACCAGTGATGGGGGGCGCGGTGAAAAACTGTTTTTT.

The chain has TRBV12-3 or TRBV12-4 and TRBJ2-7; tentative D call: TRBD1 (5 bases). Trimming pared 8 bases from V and 6 bases from J, leaving 14 bases between. This CDR3 is 12 amino acids long. CDR3 loop: CASGGGALEQYF. In nucleotides, the CDR3 is TGTGCCAGCGGCGGTGGGGCCCTCGAGCAGTACTTC.

The chain employs TRBV7-9 and TRBJ2-3, with D possibly matching TRBD2 (6 bases). The CDR3 has 15 amino acids. V was clipped by 3 bases and J by 4 bases, with 14 bases between them. CDR1 SEHNR and CDR2 FQNEAQ come from the germline V gene (reference sequence). This chain's CDR3 is CASSLASDVADTQYF. The CDR3 DNA follows: TGTGCCAGCAGCTTGGCTAGCGATGTCGCAGATACGCAGTATTTT. Full variable domain (rest looked up from reference TRBV7-9 and TRBJ2-3): DTGVSQNPRHKITKRGQNVTFRCDPISEHNRLYWYRQTLGQGPEFLTYFQNEAQLEKSRLLSDRFSAERPKGSFSTLEIQRTEQGDSAMYLCASSLASDVADTQYFGPGTRLTVL.

The chain is built from TRBV3-1 (or the pseudogene TRBV3-2) and TRBJ2-7; D not certain. Looked up from germline, CDR1 is LGHDT and CDR2 is YNNKEL (reference sequence). The CDR3 totals 13 residues. Trimming took 1 base from V and 4 from J, leaving 8 bases between them. CDR3 nucleotides: TGTGCCAGCAGCCAAGGACGATTTTACGAGCAGTACTTC. Residues: CASSQGRFYEQYF.

The rearrangement uses TRBV9 and TRBJ2-3; 7 positions match TRBD2. The CDR3 sequence is 15 residues long. V lost 3 bases, J lost 2 bases, and 6 bases stayed unmatched. Germline lookup yields CDR1 SGDLS and CDR2 YYNGEE. The CDR3 is CASSARGLVTDTQYF. In nucleotides, the CDR3 is TGTGCCAGCAGCGCGCGGGGGTTGGTCACAGATACGCAGTATTTT.